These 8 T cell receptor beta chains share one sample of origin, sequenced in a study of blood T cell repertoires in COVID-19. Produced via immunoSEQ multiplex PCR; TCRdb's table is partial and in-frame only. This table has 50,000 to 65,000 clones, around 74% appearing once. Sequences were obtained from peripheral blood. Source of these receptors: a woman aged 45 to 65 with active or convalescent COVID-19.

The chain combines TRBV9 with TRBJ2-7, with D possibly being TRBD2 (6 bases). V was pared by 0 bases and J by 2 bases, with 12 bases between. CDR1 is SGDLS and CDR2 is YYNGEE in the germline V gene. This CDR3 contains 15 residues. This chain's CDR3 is CASSVDLAPTYEQYF. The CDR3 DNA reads TGTGCCAGCAGCGTAGATCTAGCGCCAACCTACGAGCAGTACTTC.

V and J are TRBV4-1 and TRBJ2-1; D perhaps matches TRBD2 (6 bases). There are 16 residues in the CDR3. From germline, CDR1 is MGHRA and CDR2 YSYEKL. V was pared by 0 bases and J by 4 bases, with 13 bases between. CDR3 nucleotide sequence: TGCGCCAGCAGCCAAGAACACGGCGGGATTTACAATGAGCAGTTCTTC. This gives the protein CASSQEHGGIYNEQFF.

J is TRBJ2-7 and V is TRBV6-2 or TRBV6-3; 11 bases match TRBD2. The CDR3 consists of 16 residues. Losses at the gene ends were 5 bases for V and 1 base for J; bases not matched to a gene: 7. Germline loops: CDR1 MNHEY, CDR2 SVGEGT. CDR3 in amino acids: CASSRPLAGVSYEQYF. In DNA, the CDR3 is TGTGCCAGCAGTCGCCCACTAGCGGGGGTGTCCTACGAGCAGTACTTC.

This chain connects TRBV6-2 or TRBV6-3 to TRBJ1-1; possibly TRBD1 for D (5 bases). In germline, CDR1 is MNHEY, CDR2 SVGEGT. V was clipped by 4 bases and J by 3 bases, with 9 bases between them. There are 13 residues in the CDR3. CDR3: CASSFQGDTEAFF. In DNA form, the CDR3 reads TGTGCCAGCAGTTTTCAGGGTGACACTGAAGCTTTCTTT.

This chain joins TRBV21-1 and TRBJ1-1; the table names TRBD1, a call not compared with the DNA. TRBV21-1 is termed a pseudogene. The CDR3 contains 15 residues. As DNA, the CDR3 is TGTGCCAGCAGCAAAAGGGCAGGGGGTAACACTGAAGCTTTCTTT. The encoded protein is CASSKRAGGNTEAFF.

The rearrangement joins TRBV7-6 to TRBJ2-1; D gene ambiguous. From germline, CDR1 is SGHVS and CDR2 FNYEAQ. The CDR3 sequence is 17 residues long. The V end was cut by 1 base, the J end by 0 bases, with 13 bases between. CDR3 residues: CASSLVRGLSSYNEQFF. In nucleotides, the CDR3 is TGTGCCAGCAGCTTAGTCCGTGGGCTATCCTCCTACAATGAGCAGTTCTTC.

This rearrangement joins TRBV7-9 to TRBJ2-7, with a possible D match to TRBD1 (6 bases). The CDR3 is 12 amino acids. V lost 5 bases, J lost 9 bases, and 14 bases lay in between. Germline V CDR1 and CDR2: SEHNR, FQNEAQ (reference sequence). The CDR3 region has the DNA TGTGCCAGCAGCAACCTAAGGGGGATGCAGTACTTC. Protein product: CASSNLRGMQYF.

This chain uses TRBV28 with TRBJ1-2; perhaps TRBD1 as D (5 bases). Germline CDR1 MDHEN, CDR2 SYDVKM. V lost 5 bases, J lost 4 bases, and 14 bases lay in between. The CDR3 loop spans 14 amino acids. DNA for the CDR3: TGTGCCAGCAGTCCACGGGGGGGGTTCTATGGCTACACCTTC. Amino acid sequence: CASSPRGGFYGYTF.